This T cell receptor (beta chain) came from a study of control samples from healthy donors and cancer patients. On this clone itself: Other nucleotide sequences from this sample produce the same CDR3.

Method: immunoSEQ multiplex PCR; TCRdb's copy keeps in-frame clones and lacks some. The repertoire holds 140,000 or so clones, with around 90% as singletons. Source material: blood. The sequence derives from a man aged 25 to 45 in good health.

The CDR3 region is CASGPGQGGQPQHF. CDR3 nucleotides: TGTGCTAGTGGTCCTGGACAGGGAGGTCAGCCCCAGCATTTT. The chain uses TRBV12-5 and TRBJ1-5, with 8 bases identical to TRBD1. The CDR3 loop spans 14 amino acids. Losses at the gene ends were 5 bases for V and 6 bases for J; bases not matched to a gene: 6. Per the germline V gene, CDR1 is LGHNT and CDR2 is FRNRAP.